The rows below give T cell receptor beta chains drawn from one sample of a study of blood T cells in healthy people across ages. Each CDR3 protein is one row after TCRdb ran MiXCR on the 5' RACE reads. Among around 900,000 distinct CDR3 sequences, more than 25% were seen once, and the ten largest hold roughly 17%. The sequenced sample consisted of blood. These receptors were taken from a woman of 80 years or more in good health. Each CDR3 is given with its conserved first and last residue. The D gene is left open where the match is weak. Size tells how often a clone was seen (once, few, many) or the class of an expanded clone, and some rows leave it out.

V gene: TRBV18; clone size: many; J gene: TRBJ2-5; D gene: TRBD2; CDR3 DNA: TGTGCCAGCTCACCAACTAGCGGGGGCAGGAGAGAGACCCAGTACTTC; CDR3 protein: CASSPTSGGRRETQYF
V gene: TRBV30; clone size: .; J gene: TRBJ1-4; D gene: .; CDR3 DNA: TGTGCCTGGAGTGGGGCTAACCCGAAGTCGACTAATGAAAAACGGTTTTTT; CDR3 protein: CAWSGANPKSTNEKRFF
V gene: TRBV28; clone size: many; J gene: TRBJ2-1; D gene: TRBD2; CDR3 DNA: TGTGCCAGCTCCATAGCGGGGAACTACAATGAGCAGTTCTTC; CDR3 protein: CASSIAGNYNEQFF
V gene: TRBV27; clone size: .; J gene: TRBJ1-2; D gene: .; CDR3 DNA: TGTGCCAGCAGTTCACGAGGAAGCTATGGCTACACCTTC; CDR3 protein: CASSSRGSYGYTF
V gene: TRBV30; clone size: .; J gene: TRBJ2-1; D gene: TRBD1; CDR3 DNA: TGTGCCTGGGATGACAGGGGGACCCACAATGAGCAGTTCTTC; CDR3 protein: CAWDDRGTHNEQFF
V gene: TRBV7-2; clone size: many; J gene: TRBJ1-5; D gene: .; CDR3 DNA: TGTGCCAGCAGCCTCAGAGGTGCAGGTGGCAATCAGCCCCAGCATTTT; CDR3 protein: CASSLRGAGGNQPQHF
V gene: TRBV6-1; clone size: .; J gene: TRBJ1-2; D gene: TRBD1; CDR3 DNA: TGTGCCAGCAGCCCTTCTTTTTGGGGACAGGGAAACTATGGCTACACCTTC; CDR3 protein: CASSPSFWGQGNYGYTF
V gene: TRBV9; clone size: many; J gene: TRBJ2-5; D gene: .; CDR3 DNA: TGTGCCAGCAGCGTAGGACTCGGGGCCGAGGGGACCCAGTACTTC; CDR3 protein: CASSVGLGAEGTQYF
V gene: TRBV20-1; clone size: .; J gene: TRBJ1-4; D gene: .; CDR3 DNA: TGCAGTGCTAGAGTATGTACAGTCGAAACTAATGAAAAACTGTTTTTT; CDR3 protein: CSARVCTVETNEKLFF
V gene: TRBV20-1; clone size: .; J gene: TRBJ2-7; D gene: TRBD2; CDR3 DNA: TGCAGTGCTAGATTCCCCGGGACTAGCGGTGACTCCTACGAGCAGTACTTC; CDR3 protein: CSARFPGTSGDSYEQYF
V gene: TRBV20-1; clone size: few; J gene: TRBJ2-3; D gene: TRBD2; CDR3 DNA: TGCAGTGCTTCCACTAGCGGGGGCGCAGATACGCGGTATTTT; CDR3 protein: CSASTSGGADTRYF
V gene: TRBV5-1; clone size: .; J gene: TRBJ2-5; D gene: TRBD2; CDR3 DNA: TGCGCCAGCAGCTTGGATGTGGCGGGGGGGTTTTCGAGGCAGTACTTC; CDR3 protein: CASSLDVAGGFSRQYF
V gene: TRBV4-3; clone size: few; J gene: TRBJ2-4; D gene: .; CDR3 DNA: TGCGCCAGCAGCCAAGATTATCTTGTAGCGGAGCTCAAAAACATTCAGTACTTC; CDR3 protein: CASSQDYLVAELKNIQYF
V gene: TRBV4-1; clone size: .; J gene: TRBJ2-3; D gene: .; CDR3 DNA: TGCGCCAGCAGCCAAGTTAAGACAGATACGCAGTATTTT; CDR3 protein: CASSQVKTDTQYF
V gene: TRBV4-3; clone size: many; J gene: TRBJ2-6; D gene: .; CDR3 DNA: TGCGCCAGCAGCCAAGATTTGGGGGCTGGGGCCAACGTCCTGACTTTC; CDR3 protein: CASSQDLGAGANVLTF
V gene: TRBV7-2; clone size: many; J gene: TRBJ1-5; D gene: .; CDR3 DNA: TGTGCCAGCAGCTTGGGCAGGGGCGGAAATCAGCCCCAGCATTTT; CDR3 protein: CASSLGRGGNQPQHF
V gene: TRBV5-1; clone size: .; J gene: TRBJ2-7; D gene: .; CDR3 DNA: TGCGCCAGCAGCTTGGGCCAGACAACACCCTACGAGCAGTACTTC; CDR3 protein: CASSLGQTTPYEQYF
V gene: TRBV27; clone size: many; J gene: TRBJ1-5; D gene: .; CDR3 DNA: TGTGCCAGCAGTTTCGGGGCTAATCAGCCCCAGCATTTT; CDR3 protein: CASSFGANQPQHF
V gene: TRBV20-1; clone size: .; J gene: TRBJ2-7; D gene: .; CDR3 DNA: TGCAGTGCACCCGGGGGATCCTTCTACGAGCAGTACTTC; CDR3 protein: CSAPGGSFYEQYF
V gene: TRBV18; clone size: few; J gene: TRBJ1-1; D gene: .; CDR3 DNA: TGTGCCAGCTCACCACCACAGAACACTGAAGCTTTCTTT; CDR3 protein: CASSPPQNTEAFF
V gene: TRBV7-2; clone size: .; J gene: TRBJ2-7; D gene: TRBD1; CDR3 DNA: TGTGCCAGCAGCTTGACAGGGGCGAAAAACGAGCAGTACTTC; CDR3 protein: CASSLTGAKNEQYF